Ten or more counts support the clone carrying this TCR beta chain. The antigen remains unidentified. These data come from a study of T cells in Graves' hyperthyroidism and ophthalmopathy. Overall study findings and caveats: For ophthalmopathy, model prediction preceded onset by a median around 7 months.

Germline V gene data show CDR1 as SGHRS and CDR2 as YFSETQ. V gave up 0 bases and J gave up 4 bases, with 11 bases separating them. The CDR3 has 15 residues. It was uncontrolled infection, other autoimmune disease, pregnancy or lactation that excluded patients. Authors of the study amplified TCR beta CDR3 regions from RNA transcripts. First-round RT-PCR of the TCR CDR3 relied on the HTBI primer set. TCRdb called the multiplex PCR reads again in MiXCR, with one record for every CDR3 protein. The sample has about 360,000 distinct CDR3 sequences; roughly an eighth are singletons. Sequencing used blood. The V and J genes are TRBV5-1 and TRBJ2-1; tentative D call: TRBD1 (5 bases). The clonotype was recovered from a woman aged 18-29 years with Graves' hyperthyroidism. The CDR3 coding sequence is TGCGCCAGCAGCTTGGAAGCAACAGGTTACAATGAGCAGTTCTTC. Translated, it gives CASSLEATGYNEQFF. The full variable domain, rest sourced from reference TRBV5-1 and TRBJ2-1, is KAGVTQTPRYLIKTRGQQVTLSCSPISGHRSVSWYQQTPGQGLQFLFEYFSETQRNKGNFPGRFSGRQFSNSRSEMNVSTLELGDSALYLCASSLEATGYNEQFFGPGTRLTVL.